Following are 14 T cell receptor beta chains from one sample sequenced in a study of T cell changes during pregnancy in multiple sclerosis. This table comes from immunoSEQ multiplex PCR, and its TCRdb copy is limited to in-frame clones, with some not included. This table has some 40,000 clones, about 89% appearing once. The sequences come from CD4+ T cells from peripheral blood mononuclear cells, collected in the first trimester of pregnancy. Receptors were obtained from a female donor with multiple sclerosis, enrolled in a pregnancy study.

The chain recombines TRBV6-5 with TRBJ2-4; D uncertain. Germline CDR1 reads MNHEY; CDR2 reads SVGAGI. The CDR3 extends over 11 amino acids. Trimming shortened V by 2 bases and J by 8 bases, and 4 bases separated the two germline ends. This CDR3 is CASSYPYIQYF. The DNA of the CDR3 is TGTGCCAGCAGTTACCCGTACATTCAGTACTTC.

The chain has TRBV7-2 and TRBJ1-2; the D is unclear. The CDR3 contains 15 residues. V was trimmed by 0 bases and J by 4 bases, leaving 12 bases between them. In germline, CDR1 is SGHTA, CDR2 FQGNSA. In nucleotides, the CDR3 is TGTGCCAGCAGCTTAGCTGGAGCTCCGCCCTATGGCTACACCTTC. Translating gives CASSLAGAPPYGYTF.

This clone was detected only once. The chain couples TRBV4-1 to TRBJ1-1, with a tentative D call TRBD1 (5 bases). Between the trimmed V and J ends, which lost 6 bases and 11 bases, there was a span of 16 bases. Germline V gene data show CDR1 as MGHRA and CDR2 as YSYEKL. The CDR3 runs 12 residues. This chain's CDR3 is CASRDGGIGAFF. CDR3 nucleotide sequence: TGCGCCAGCAGAGACGGGGGGATAGGTGCTTTCTTT.

In this sample, this clone is medium-sized (0.01 to 0.1%). The rearrangement joins TRBV7-8 to TRBJ2-7, with a possible D match to TRBD1 (6 bases). Per germline, CDR1 SGHVS and CDR2 FQNEAQ. Trimming removed 10 bases at V and 7 bases at J, with 17 bases between. The CDR3 loop spans 12 amino acids. The CDR3: CATSQGPREQYF. Written as DNA, the CDR3 is TGTGCCACCTCACAGGGCCCTAGAGAGCAGTACTTC.

The rearrangement links TRBV10-3 to TRBJ1-1; tentatively, D is TRBD1 (6 bases). The CDR3 extends over 15 amino acids. V lost 10 bases to trimming and J lost 3 bases, with 21 bases between them. Germline assignment: CDR1 ENHRY and CDR2 SYGVKD. DNA for the CDR3: TGTGCCACCCAGGGATACAGGGACCCCGACACTGAAGCTTTCTTT. It translates to CATQGYRDPDTEAFF.

The chain joins TRBV29-1 to TRBJ1-2; 8 positions match TRBD1. The CDR3 consists of 14 residues. Trimming removed 1 base from V and 3 bases from J; junction bases left unmatched: 4. Germline CDR1 and CDR2: SQVTM and ANQGSEA. CDR3 DNA sequence: TGCAGCGTTGAAGGTCTGGACAGGGACTATGGCTACACCTTC. This sequence encodes CSVEGLDRDYGYTF.

The chain joins TRBV9 to TRBJ2-2; D gene ambiguous. The V and J ends lost 0 bases and 4 bases respectively, with 7 bases between them. The germline V gene encodes CDR1 SGDLS and CDR2 YYNGEE. This CDR3 contains 14 residues. Written as DNA, the CDR3 is TGTGCCAGCAGCGTAGGCGAAATCACCGGGGAGCTGTTTTTT. Residues: CASSVGEITGELFF.

The chain carries TRBV30 and TRBJ2-1; 10 nucleotides line up with TRBD1. V was clipped by 2 bases and J by 6 bases; unmatched bases: 10. Germline CDR1 GTSNPN, CDR2 SVGIG (reference sequence). This CDR3 region has 16 residues. The CDR3 loop reads CAWSIGTGVPFNEQFF. In nucleotides, the CDR3 is TGTGCCTGGAGTATAGGGACAGGGGTCCCTTTCAATGAGCAGTTCTTC.

In this sample, this clone turned up once. V gene TRBV5-4 combines with J gene TRBJ2-1; 9 nucleotides match TRBD2. The CDR3 has 16 amino acids. The J segment lost 2 bases and the V segment lost 1 base, leaving 4 bases of the junction unmatched. CDR1 is SGHNT and CDR2 is YYREEE in the germline V gene (reference sequence). This CDR3 is CASSLSGGRAYNEQFF. DNA of the CDR3: TGTGCCAGCAGCTTGTCGGGCGGGAGGGCCTACAATGAGCAGTTCTTC.

The chain employs TRBV5-1 and TRBJ2-1; tentative D call: TRBD2 (6 bases). Per germline, CDR1 SGHRS and CDR2 YFSETQ. The CDR3 sequence is 13 residues long. Trimming pared 3 bases from V and 8 bases from J, leaving 12 bases between. The CDR3 region is CASSWGRRDEQFF. The CDR3 nucleotides read TGCGCCAGCAGCTGGGGGAGGAGGGATGAGCAGTTCTTC.

This sequence joins TRBV9 and TRBJ2-5; a possible D gene is TRBD2 (5 bases). Per germline, CDR1 SGDLS and CDR2 YYNGEE. Trimming cost V 3 bases and J 2 bases, with 11 bases left between them. The CDR3 contains 14 residues. Here the CDR3 reads CASSGLTGQETQYF. As DNA, the CDR3 is TGTGCCAGCAGCGGACTTACGGGACAAGAGACCCAGTACTTC.

The chain joins TRBV28 to TRBJ2-3; 8 bases fit TRBD1. This CDR3 has 16 residues. CDR1 is MDHEN and CDR2 is SYDVKM in the germline V gene. V was pared by 2 bases and J by 3 bases, with 7 bases of the junction left unmatched. Here the CDR3 DNA reads TGTGCCAGCAGTTTACGGCAGGGGGCAGGGACAGATACGCAGTATTTT. Translation gives CASSLRQGAGTDTQYF.

This chain uses TRBV20-1 with TRBJ1-1; D is perhaps TRBD1 (6 bases). Trimming took 0 bases from V and 14 from J, leaving 13 bases between them. The V gene's germline CDR1 is DFQATT and CDR2 SNEGSKA (reference sequence). This CDR3 spans 11 amino acids. CDR3 coding DNA: TGCAGTGCTAGAGACGACAGGCTGTCCTTCTTT. Residues: CSARDDRLSFF.

The V and J genes are TRBV5-1 and TRBJ2-1, with 8 bases aligning to TRBD2. The germline gives CDR1 SGHRS, CDR2 YFSETQ. V was pared by 2 bases and J by 1 base, with 2 bases of the junction left unmatched. This CDR3 is built from 15 residues. The CDR3 DNA follows: TGCGCCAGCAGCTTTAGCGGGACGTCCTACAATGAGCAGTTCTTC. Translated: CASSFSGTSYNEQFF.